The present T cell receptor beta chain was sequenced within a study of blood T cell repertoires in COVID-19 (TCRdb year 2020). In terms of the full investigation: Collaborator samples came from the United States, Italy and Spain and covered acute and convalescent phases of COVID-19. A freely available public database, intended as a resource for researchers studying the immune response to SARS-CoV-2, is where the repertoires were released. The sample metadata nearly always contained a de-identified subject ID, COVID-19 status, age in years and sex. Where HLA class I and class II types were available, the types were taken from metadata supplied by the sample provider, not from assay-based typing. Deeply sampled blood TCRbeta repertoires from subjects exposed to, actively infected with, or recovered from COVID-19 were included in the dataset. The material from the prospective study consisted of cDNA or gDNA derived from T cells, B-cell-depleted T cells, or PBMCs. The samples were drawn from two sources: the first 160 participants of the ongoing ImmuneRACE study, and 950 to 1,500 subjects contributed by 6 global collaborators.

Points the paper makes about the study in general: The quantity of clinical and demographic metadata differed by source and by participant and was supplied without curation.

One collaborating source in Seattle enrolled patients while the patients were actively infected and followed the patients over time throughout the course of disease. The collaborating institutions used their own protocols to collect whole blood in K2EDTA tubes. For TCRbeta analysis, collaborators shipped samples as frozen whole blood, isolated PBMCs, or DNA extracted from either of those sample types. Including the terminal cysteine and phenylalanine, the CDR3 comprises 16 residues. Only the CDR3 region is kept as DNA, spanning 48 bases read in frame from base 1. CDR1 is given as LNHDA and CDR2 as SQIVND, both from the germline V gene (reference sequence). TCRbeta CDR3 regions were amplified from genomic DNA by means of the immunoSEQ Assay, a bias-controlled multiplex PCR. The paper's processing steps were these. Nucleated cell counts per sample were estimated from amplification of reference gene primers within the assay. Sequence reads were collapsed and filtered to measure the absolute abundance of every unique TCRbeta CDR3 rearrangement. For each sample, productive Simpson clonality was calculated by taking the square root of Simpson's diversity index across productive rearrangements. In its TCRdb copy, this immuneACCESS table keeps in-frame sequences only and misses some clones. Where compared with another copy, unresolved V genes explain less than half of these, and the others have no known cause. V and J calls plus clone size are reproduced from that table; the DNA served to infer D and trimming. A total of over 450,000 clones appear in this sample, about 91% of them only once. The top ten hold about 1% of the sample.

This clone showed up just a few times. Its recognized antigen is unknown. Mismatch with germline at one junction end may stem from a read error. The sample was peripheral blood. This chain is built from TRBV19 and TRBJ2-2; possibly the D gene is TRBD2, per 5 matching bases. The sequence derives from a man younger than 35 with COVID-19, enrolled during active disease. The CDR3 protein is CASRIGGRINTGELFF. The nucleotide sequence is given as TGTGCCAGTAGGATAGGTGGGAGAATAAACACCGGGGAGCTGTTTTTT.